This TCR beta chain was documented in a study of early T cells in non-severe SARS-CoV-2 infection. Across the whole study: Sequenced bulk RNA came from whole blood that was unsorted, and chains were unpaired. Study-wide findings and caveats: The VDJdb matching leaned toward anti-spike CD8 responses and overlooked private and CD4 specificities.

CDR3 length equals 16 residues. The V end was cut by 1 base, the J end by 3 bases, with 13 bases between. The germline V gene encodes CDR1 SGHRS and CDR2 YFSETQ. To note about this clonotype: Its antigen is unknown.

Individual cDNA molecules were tagged with unique molecular identifiers, the study reported. TCRdb recomputed calls from the 5' RACE reads with MiXCR, one row per CDR3 protein. The table lists 75,000 to 80,000 distinct CDR3 sequences, about 11% of them singletons. The sample was whole blood, taken at baseline. This chain uses TRBV5-1 with TRBJ2-2; D perhaps matches TRBD1 (6 bases). This receptor was obtained from an adult who was a healthcare worker with PCR-confirmed SARS-CoV-2 infection or an uninfected control (not recorded which). DNA for the CDR3: TGCGCCAGCAGCTTGTGGCCAAACAGGGACACCGGGGAGCTGTTTTTT. Its protein product is CASSLWPNRDTGELFF.